This T cell receptor beta chain was recorded in a study of shared clonotypes between healthy human individuals. Measured with immunoSEQ multiplex PCR; TCRdb has only the in-frame clones, and not every one. The sample has over a million clones; approximately 98.5% are singletons. This clonotype was obtained from a man aged 25 to 45 in good health. The source material was naive CD4+ T cells sorted from blood. The subset: CD45RA+ positively selected.

CDR3 protein: CASSTGQGNIQYF. Here the CDR3 DNA reads TGTGCCAGCTCAACGGGACAGGGAAACATTCAGTACTTC. The chain combines TRBV18 with TRBJ2-4; TRBD1 matches at 9 bases. The germline gives CDR1 KGHSH, CDR2 LQKENI. Trimming took 5 bases from V and 6 from J; bases not matched to a gene: 2. This CDR3 spans 13 amino acids.